These T cell receptor beta chains were read from a single sample in a study of response to subunit inactivated influenza vaccine. TCRdb analysed the RT-PCR reads with MiXCR anew, one entry per CDR3 protein. Among fewer than 800,000 distinct CDR3 sequences listed, 15% to 18% were seen once. Sequencing used PBMCs from blood, obtained 11 to 12 days after vaccination. All receptors come from a man aged 45-60 years who received an inactivated influenza vaccine. Both conserved end residues are part of each CDR3. Each record gives: CDR3 protein, CDR3 DNA, V gene, D gene, CDR3 length, clone size, J gene. D genes are given only for firm matches. Size is stated for part of the rows, as once, few or many counts, or as a class when the clone is expanded.

CDR3: CASSLTSGGTTGELFF
DNA: TGTGCCAGCAGCTTAACTAGCGGGGGCACCACCGGGGAGCTGTTTTTT
V: TRBV7-9
D: TRBD2
length: 16
size: .
J: TRBJ2-2

CDR3: CASSGSYGYTF
DNA: TGTGCCAGCAGTGGAAGCTATGGCTACACCTTC
V: TRBV6-1
D: .
length: 11
size: many
J: TRBJ1-2

CDR3: CASSLGLIDTQYF
DNA: TGTGCCAGCAGCTTAGGTCTCATAGATACGCAGTATTTT
V: TRBV7-2
D: .
length: 13
size: many
J: TRBJ2-3

CDR3: CASSVAGGSGETQYF
DNA: TGTGCCAGCAGCGTGGCGGGAGGGTCGGGAGAGACCCAGTACTTC
V: TRBV9
D: TRBD2
length: 15
size: .
J: TRBJ2-5

CDR3: CASDLTLGTSGRIDNEQFF
DNA: TGTGCTAGTGACTTAACCCTCGGGACTAGCGGGAGGATAGACAATGAGCAGTTCTTC
V: TRBV12-5
D: TRBD2
length: 19
size: few
J: TRBJ2-1

CDR3: CASSEQRQPEQYF
DNA: TGTGCCAGCAGCGAACAGAGACAGCCCGAGCAGTACTTC
V: TRBV2
D: .
length: 13
size: few
J: TRBJ2-7

CDR3: CSARDLAGKAQYF
DNA: TGCAGTGCTAGAGATTTGGCAGGGAAAGCGCAGTACTTC
V: TRBV20-1
D: .
length: 13
size: few
J: TRBJ2-7

CDR3: CASGLQGYYGYTF
DNA: TGTGCCAGCGGGCTGCAGGGATACTATGGCTACACCTTC
V: TRBV7-2
D: .
length: 13
size: few
J: TRBJ1-2

CDR3: CASSGTAYNSPLHF
DNA: TGCGCCAGCAGCGGGACAGCATATAATTCACCCCTCCACTTT
V: TRBV4-3
D: TRBD1
length: 14
size: few
J: TRBJ1-6

CDR3: CASSEVGRAPEAFF
DNA: TGTGCCAGCAGTGAAGTGGGAAGGGCCCCTGAAGCTTTCTTT
V: TRBV6-1
D: .
length: 14
size: few
J: TRBJ1-1

CDR3: CASSSRFRVNYGYTF
DNA: TGCGCCAGCAGCTCGCGATTTCGAGTTAACTATGGCTACACCTTC
V: TRBV5-1
D: .
length: 15
size: .
J: TRBJ1-2

CDR3: CSARAGGAGEQYF
DNA: TGCAGTGCTCGGGCGGGGGGAGCGGGCGAGCAGTACTTC
V: TRBV20-1
D: TRBD2
length: 13
size: once
J: TRBJ2-7

CDR3: CASSFWQGPSGANVLTF
DNA: TGTGCCAGCAGCTTTTGGCAGGGGCCCTCTGGGGCCAACGTCCTGACTTTC
V: TRBV5-6
D: .
length: 17
size: .
J: TRBJ2-6

CDR3: CASSYSSGSETQYF
DNA: TGTGCCAGCAGTTACTCTTCAGGGTCAGAGACCCAGTACTTC
V: TRBV6-5
D: .
length: 14
size: many
J: TRBJ2-5

CDR3: CATRSLVEGHKYEQYF
DNA: TGTGCCACCAGGAGCCTCGTTGAAGGGCACAAATACGAGCAGTACTTC
V: TRBV15
D: .
length: 16
size: .
J: TRBJ2-7

CDR3: CASSFQTGRWPYEQYF
DNA: TGTGCCAGCAGTTTCCAGACAGGACGGTGGCCCTACGAGCAGTACTTC
V: TRBV27
D: .
length: 16
size: .
J: TRBJ2-7

CDR3: CASSQDLIYSTVNTEAFF
DNA: TGTGCCAGCAGCCAAGACTTGATATACTCAACAGTGAACACTGAAGCTTTCTTT
V: TRBV3-1
D: .
length: 18
size: .
J: TRBJ1-1

CDR3: CASSLAQGGGTQYF
DNA: TGTGCCAGCAGCTTAGCGCAAGGGGGGGGGACCCAGTACTTC
V: TRBV7-2
D: .
length: 14
size: .
J: TRBJ2-5

CDR3: CASSDIPGDNEQFF
DNA: TGTGCCAGCAGCGACATTCCCGGGGACAATGAGCAGTTCTTC
V: TRBV12-3/TRBV12-4
D: .
length: 14
size: few
J: TRBJ2-1

CDR3: CASSSRQGSNSEAFF
DNA: TGTGCCAGCAGCTCGCGACAGGGCTCTAATTCTGAAGCTTTCTTT
V: TRBV7-2
D: TRBD1
length: 15
size: .
J: TRBJ1-1

CDR3: CASSQDRAGARYTGELFF
DNA: TGTGCCAGCAGCCAAGATCGGGCAGGGGCTCGGTACACCGGGGAGCTGTTTTTT
V: TRBV14
D: .
length: 18
size: many
J: TRBJ2-2

CDR3: CSARDERRGLGTQYF
DNA: TGCAGTGCTAGAGATGAAAGGCGGGGGCTTGGTACGCAGTATTTT
V: TRBV20-1
D: .
length: 15
size: .
J: TRBJ2-3

CDR3: CSVERTTNTEAFF
DNA: TGCAGCGTTGAAAGGACAACGAACACTGAAGCTTTCTTT
V: TRBV29-1
D: .
length: 13
size: .
J: TRBJ1-1

CDR3: CASSTETVYEQYF
DNA: TGCGCCAGCAGCACCGAGACAGTCTACGAGCAGTACTTC
V: TRBV4-1
D: .
length: 13
size: .
J: TRBJ2-7

CDR3: CSATGGELLSYNEQFF
DNA: TGCAGTGCTACGGGGGGAGAATTATTATCCTACAATGAGCAGTTCTTC
V: TRBV20-1
D: TRBD2
length: 16
size: few
J: TRBJ2-1

CDR3: CASSQEWGGSYNEQFF
DNA: TGTGCCAGCAGCCAAGAGTGGGGCGGCTCCTACAATGAGCAGTTCTTC
V: TRBV4-2
D: .
length: 16
size: few
J: TRBJ2-1

CDR3: CASSPGAFYGYTF
DNA: TGTGCCAGCAGCCCCGGGGCCTTCTATGGCTACACCTTC
V: TRBV7-2
D: .
length: 13
size: few
J: TRBJ1-2

CDR3: CASSTDLNQPQHF
DNA: TGTGCCAGCAGCACCGACCTTAATCAGCCCCAGCATTTT
V: TRBV11-2
D: .
length: 13
size: many
J: TRBJ1-5

CDR3: CASSSPTGEETQYF
DNA: TGTGCCAGCAGCTCCCCCACAGGGGAAGAGACCCAGTACTTC
V: TRBV7-9
D: TRBD1
length: 14
size: .
J: TRBJ2-5

CDR3: CAISRTGDRATGELFF
DNA: TGTGCCATCAGTAGGACAGGGGATCGTGCCACCGGGGAGCTGTTTTTT
V: TRBV10-3
D: TRBD1
length: 16
size: few
J: TRBJ2-2

CDR3: CASSPPVTDTQYF
DNA: TGTGCCAGCTCACCACCGGTCACAGATACGCAGTATTTT
V: TRBV18
D: .
length: 13
size: many
J: TRBJ2-3

CDR3: CASSSYTDTQYF
DNA: TGTGCCAGCAGCTCCTACACAGATACGCAGTATTTT
V: TRBV12-3/TRBV12-4
D: .
length: 12
size: many
J: TRBJ2-3

CDR3: CASSLSENTEAFF
DNA: TGTGCCAGCAGTTTATCGGAGAACACTGAAGCTTTCTTT
V: TRBV12-3/TRBV12-4
D: .
length: 13
size: many
J: TRBJ1-1

CDR3: CASSSRFLGNQPQHF
DNA: TGTGCCAGCAGTTCGAGATTCCTCGGCAATCAGCCCCAGCATTTT
V: TRBV6-5
D: .
length: 15
size: .
J: TRBJ1-5

CDR3: CASSLDSGNVKYEQYF
DNA: TGTGCCAGCAGCTTGGACTCGGGGAACGTAAAGTACGAGCAGTACTTC
V: TRBV5-5
D: .
length: 16
size: .
J: TRBJ2-7

CDR3: CSARRVLAGGLSDTQYF
DNA: TGCAGTGCTAGACGCGTGTTAGCGGGAGGCTTATCAGATACGCAGTATTTT
V: TRBV20-1
D: TRBD2
length: 17
size: .
J: TRBJ2-3

CDR3: CSARDLLSNNSPLHF
DNA: TGCAGTGCTAGAGATCTTCTATCCAATAATTCACCCCTCCACTTT
V: TRBV20-1
D: .
length: 15
size: many
J: TRBJ1-6

CDR3: CASSSPSAAQTQYF
DNA: TGTGCCAGCAGCTCCCCTAGCGCCGCCCAGACCCAGTACTTC
V: TRBV11-2
D: .
length: 14
size: .
J: TRBJ2-5

CDR3: CSARSVLQGARNEQFF
DNA: TGCAGTGCTAGATCCGTCTTACAGGGGGCGAGGAATGAGCAGTTCTTC
V: TRBV20-1
D: TRBD1
length: 16
size: .
J: TRBJ2-1

CDR3: CRMTSAYNEQFF
DNA: TGCAGGATGACTAGCGCGTACAATGAGCAGTTCTTC
V: TRBV20-1
D: TRBD2
length: 12
size: .
J: TRBJ2-1

CDR3: CASSWGAGRTGGTQYF
DNA: TGTGCCAGCAGCTGGGGGGCAGGCAGGACCGGGGGCACGCAGTATTTT
V: TRBV7-9
D: .
length: 16
size: few
J: TRBJ2-3

CDR3: CSAKRGGPYNEQFF
DNA: TGCAGTGCTAAAAGGGGGGGCCCGTACAATGAGCAGTTCTTC
V: TRBV20-1
D: .
length: 14
size: .
J: TRBJ2-1

CDR3: CASSQAGAGDTQYF
DNA: TGTGCCAGCAGCCAAGCGGGGGCGGGTGATACGCAGTATTTT
V: TRBV9
D: TRBD2
length: 14
size: few
J: TRBJ2-3

CDR3: CASSSGSEYNSPLHF
DNA: TGTGCCAGCAGTTCAGGGAGTGAATATAATTCACCCCTCCACTTT
V: TRBV6-5
D: .
length: 15
size: few
J: TRBJ1-6

CDR3: CASSLAPGTLQYF
DNA: TGTGCCAGCAGCTTAGCGCCCGGGACATTGCAGTACTTC
V: TRBV7-2
D: .
length: 13
size: .
J: TRBJ2-7

CDR3: CSARDWSGRALENEQFF
DNA: TGCAGTGCTAGAGATTGGAGCGGGAGGGCCTTAGAAAATGAGCAGTTCTTC
V: TRBV20-1
D: TRBD2
length: 17
size: few
J: TRBJ2-1

CDR3: CASSQQGGTGELFF
DNA: TGTGCCAGCAGCCAACAGGGTGGCACCGGGGAGCTGTTTTTT
V: TRBV7-2
D: .
length: 14
size: .
J: TRBJ2-2

CDR3: CASSLVEENEQFF
DNA: TGTGCCAGCAGTTTAGTTGAGGAAAATGAGCAGTTCTTC
V: TRBV27
D: .
length: 13
size: .
J: TRBJ2-1

CDR3: CSARDFDGYEQYF
DNA: TGCAGTGCTAGAGATTTCGACGGCTACGAGCAGTACTTC
V: TRBV20-1
D: .
length: 13
size: .
J: TRBJ2-7